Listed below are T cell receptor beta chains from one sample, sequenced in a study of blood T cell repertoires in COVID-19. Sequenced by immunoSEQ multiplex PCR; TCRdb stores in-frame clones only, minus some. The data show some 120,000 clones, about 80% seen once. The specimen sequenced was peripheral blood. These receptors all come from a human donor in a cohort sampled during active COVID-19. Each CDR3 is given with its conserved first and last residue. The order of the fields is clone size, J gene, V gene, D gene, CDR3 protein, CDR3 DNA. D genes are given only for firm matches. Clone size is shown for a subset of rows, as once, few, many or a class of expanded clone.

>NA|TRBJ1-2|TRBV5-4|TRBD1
CASSLLHRGQGGYTF
TGTGCCAGCAGCTTGTTGCATAGGGGGCAGGGCGGCTACACCTTC
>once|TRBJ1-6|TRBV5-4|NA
CASSLGGPNSYNSPLHF
TGTGCCAGCAGCTTAGGAGGGCCCAACTCCTATAATTCACCCCTCCACTTT
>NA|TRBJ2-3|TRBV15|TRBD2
CATSRDGRASTDTQYF
TGTGCCACCAGCAGAGATGGGAGGGCTAGCACAGATACGCAGTATTTT
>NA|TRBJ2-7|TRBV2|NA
CASSEAWQGKNEQYF
TGTGCCAGCAGTGAAGCTTGGCAGGGGAAGAACGAGCAGTACTTC
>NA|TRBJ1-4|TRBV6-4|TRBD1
CASSDSRGQEGMFGANEKLFF
TGTGCCAGCAGTGACTCGAGGGGACAGGAGGGGATGTTCGGAGCTAATGAAAAACTGTTTTTT
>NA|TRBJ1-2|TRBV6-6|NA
CASNPKTGGSGYTF
TGTGCCAGCAATCCAAAGACAGGAGGTAGTGGCTACACCTTC
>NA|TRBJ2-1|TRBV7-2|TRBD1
CASSLLGQASGEQFF
TGTGCCAGCAGCTTATTGGGACAGGCTTCGGGTGAGCAGTTCTTC
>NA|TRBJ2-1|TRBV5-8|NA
CASSLQGRAGENEQFF
TGTGCCAGCAGCTTACAGGGAAGGGCGGGGGAAAATGAGCAGTTCTTC
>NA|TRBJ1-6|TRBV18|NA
CASSPGSEDSPLHF
TGTGCCAGCTCACCGGGTTCCGAGGATTCACCCCTCCACTTT
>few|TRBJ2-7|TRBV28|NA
CASSLIKWGQFIKQYF
TGTGCCAGCAGTTTAATTAAGTGGGGACAATTCATAAAGCAGTACTTC
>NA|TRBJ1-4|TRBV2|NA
CASRGRQGYEKLFF
TGTGCCAGCAGAGGTAGGCAGGGATATGAAAAACTGTTTTTT
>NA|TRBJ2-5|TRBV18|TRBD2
CASSPPGLAGGGETQYF
TGTGCCAGCTCACCACCGGGCCTAGCGGGAGGCGGGGAGACCCAGTACTTC
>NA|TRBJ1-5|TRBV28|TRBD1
CASSPGAGGYQPQHF
TGTGCCAGCAGTCCCGGGGCAGGGGGGTATCAGCCCCAGCATTTT
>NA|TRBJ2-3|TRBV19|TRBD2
CASSSQTSGSDTQYF
TGTGCCAGTAGTAGTCAGACTAGCGGCTCAGATACGCAGTATTTT
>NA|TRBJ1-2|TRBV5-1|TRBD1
CASSPTGNAGYTF
TGCGCCAGCAGCCCGACAGGGAACGCTGGCTACACCTTC
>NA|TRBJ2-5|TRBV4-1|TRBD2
CASSQVPSGGETQYF
TGCGCCAGCAGCCAAGTCCCTAGCGGGGGTGAGACCCAGTACTTC
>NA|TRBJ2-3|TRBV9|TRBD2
CASSVDAGGGNTDTQYF
TGTGCCAGCAGCGTAGATGCGGGGGGTGGAAACACAGATACGCAGTATTTT
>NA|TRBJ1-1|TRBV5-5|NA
CASSFMRNTEAFF
TGTGCCAGCAGCTTTATGCGGAACACTGAAGCTTTCTTT
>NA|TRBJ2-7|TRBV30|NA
CAYQPGGLVYEQYF
TGTGCCTATCAACCTGGAGGTTTGGTCTACGAGCAGTACTTC
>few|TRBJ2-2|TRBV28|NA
CASRGPNLGAGELFF
TGTGCCAGCAGAGGCCCCAACCTAGGGGCCGGGGAGCTGTTTTTT
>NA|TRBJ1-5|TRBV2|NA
CASSEARYQPQHF
TGTGCCAGCAGTGAAGCGCGTTATCAGCCCCAGCATTTT
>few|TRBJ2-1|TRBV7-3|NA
CASSRRRTALNEQFF
TGTGCCAGCAGTCGACGTAGGACAGCCCTCAATGAGCAGTTCTTC
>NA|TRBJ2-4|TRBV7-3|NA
CASSSSGRGEIQYF
TGTGCCAGCAGCTCAAGCGGCAGGGGCGAGATTCAGTACTTC
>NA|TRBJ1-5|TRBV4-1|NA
CASSQEVGRWDNQPQHF
TGCGCCAGCAGCCAAGAAGTTGGGAGGTGGGACAATCAGCCCCAGCATTTT
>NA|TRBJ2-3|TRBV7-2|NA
CASSSRGGAGTDTQYF
TGTGCCAGCAGCTCTAGAGGGGGAGCGGGCACAGATACGCAGTATTTT
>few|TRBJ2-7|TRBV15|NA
CATSSRGRRYEQYF
TGTGCCACCAGCAGTAGAGGGAGGAGGTACGAGCAGTACTTC